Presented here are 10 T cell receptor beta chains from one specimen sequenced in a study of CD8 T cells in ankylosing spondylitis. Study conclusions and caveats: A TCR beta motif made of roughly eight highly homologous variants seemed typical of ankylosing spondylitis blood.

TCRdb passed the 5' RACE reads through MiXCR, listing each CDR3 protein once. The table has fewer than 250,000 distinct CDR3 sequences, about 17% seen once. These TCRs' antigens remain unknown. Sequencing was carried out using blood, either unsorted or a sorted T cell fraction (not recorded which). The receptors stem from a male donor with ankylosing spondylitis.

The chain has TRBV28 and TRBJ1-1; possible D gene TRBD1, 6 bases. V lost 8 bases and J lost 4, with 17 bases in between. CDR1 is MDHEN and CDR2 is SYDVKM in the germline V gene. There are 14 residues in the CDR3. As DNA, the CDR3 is TGTGCCAGCGAGGGGGACAATGAGGGCACTGAAGCTTTCTTT. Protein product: CASEGDNEGTEAFF.

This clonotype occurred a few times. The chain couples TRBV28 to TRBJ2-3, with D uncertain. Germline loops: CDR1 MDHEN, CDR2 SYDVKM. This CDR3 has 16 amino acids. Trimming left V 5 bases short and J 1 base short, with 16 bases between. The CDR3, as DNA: TGTGCCAGCAGTCCCCAGTTTTCATTGGGCACAGATACGCAGTATTTT. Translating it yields CASSPQFSLGTDTQYF.

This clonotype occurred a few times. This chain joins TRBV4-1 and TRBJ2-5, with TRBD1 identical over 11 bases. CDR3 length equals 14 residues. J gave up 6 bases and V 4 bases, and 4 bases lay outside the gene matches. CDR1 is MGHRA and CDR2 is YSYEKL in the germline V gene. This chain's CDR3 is CASSLGTGGKTQYF. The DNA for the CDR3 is TGCGCCAGCAGCCTGGGGACAGGGGGAAAGACCCAGTACTTC.

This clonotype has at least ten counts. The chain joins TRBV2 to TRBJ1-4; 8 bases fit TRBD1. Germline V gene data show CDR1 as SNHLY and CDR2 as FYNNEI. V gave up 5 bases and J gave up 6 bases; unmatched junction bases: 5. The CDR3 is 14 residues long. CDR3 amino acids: CASSPSGGYEKLFF. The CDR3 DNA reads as TGTGCCAGCAGTCCTTCAGGGGGCTATGAAAAACTGTTTTTT.

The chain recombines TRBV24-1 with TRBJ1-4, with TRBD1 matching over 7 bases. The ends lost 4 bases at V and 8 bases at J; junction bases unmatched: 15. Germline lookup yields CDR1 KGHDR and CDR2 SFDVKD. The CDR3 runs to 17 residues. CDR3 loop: CATSERVSGGGEEKLFF. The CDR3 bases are TGTGCCACCAGTGAACGTGTGTCAGGGGGTGGTGAGGAAAAACTGTTTTTT.

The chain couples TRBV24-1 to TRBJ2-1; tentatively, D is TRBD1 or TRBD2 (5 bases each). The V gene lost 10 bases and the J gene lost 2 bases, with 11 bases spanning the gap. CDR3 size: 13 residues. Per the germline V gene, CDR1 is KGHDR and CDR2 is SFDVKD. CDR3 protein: CATRDRAYNEQFF. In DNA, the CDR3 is TGTGCCACTCGGGACCGAGCCTACAATGAGCAGTTCTTC.

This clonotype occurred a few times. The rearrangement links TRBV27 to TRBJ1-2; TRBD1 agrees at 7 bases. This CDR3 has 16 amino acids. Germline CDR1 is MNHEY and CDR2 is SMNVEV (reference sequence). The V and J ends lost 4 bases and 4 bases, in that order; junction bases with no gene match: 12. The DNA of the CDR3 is TGTGCCAGCAGTTACATAAGGGACAGCACAGTCTATGGCTACACCTTC. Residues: CASSYIRDSTVYGYTF.

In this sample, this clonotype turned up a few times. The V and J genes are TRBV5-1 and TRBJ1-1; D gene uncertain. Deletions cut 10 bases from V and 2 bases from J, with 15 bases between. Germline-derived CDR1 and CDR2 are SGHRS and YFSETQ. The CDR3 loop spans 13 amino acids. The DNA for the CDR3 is TGCGCCTCAACGGAGACACTTAACACTGAAGCTTTCTTT. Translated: CASTETLNTEAFF.

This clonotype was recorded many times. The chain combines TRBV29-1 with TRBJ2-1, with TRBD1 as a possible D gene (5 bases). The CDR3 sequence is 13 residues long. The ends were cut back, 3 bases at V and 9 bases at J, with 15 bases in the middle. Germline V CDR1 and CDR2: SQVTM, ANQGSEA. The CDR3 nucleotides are TGCAGCGTTGACAGGGAACAGGCAGCTGAGCAGTTCTTC. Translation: CSVDREQAAEQFF.

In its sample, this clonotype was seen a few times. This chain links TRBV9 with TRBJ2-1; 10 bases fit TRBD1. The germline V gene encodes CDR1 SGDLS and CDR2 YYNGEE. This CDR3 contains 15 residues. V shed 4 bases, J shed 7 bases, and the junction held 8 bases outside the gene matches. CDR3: CASSPLTGGRNEQFF. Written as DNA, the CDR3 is TGTGCCAGCAGCCCTCTGACAGGGGGCCGGAATGAGCAGTTCTTC.